This TCR beta chain is drawn from a study of blood T cell repertoires in COVID-19. Original processing notes: Using reference gene primer amplification, nucleated cell counts were estimated. Assay used: immunoSEQ multiplex PCR; TCRdb lists only in-frame clones, some missing. For V, J and clone size, that table is used; D and trimming come from the DNA. The data hold a few hundred thousand clones, with 85% observed a single time. Germline V gene sequence: CDR1 MGHRA, CDR2 YSYEKL. Trimming removed 1 base from V and 7 bases from J, with 13 bases in between. The CDR3 contains 14 residues. The chain links TRBV4-1 to TRBJ1-2; D may be TRBD1 (6 bases). The origin of this receptor is a woman aged 18 to 35 with acute or convalescent COVID-19. Specimen: peripheral blood. The CDR3 loop is CASSQVGGALGYTF. Written as DNA, the CDR3 is TGCGCCAGCAGCCAAGTAGGGGGGGCGCTTGGCTACACCTTC.